The sequence of this T cell receptor beta chain was determined in a study of cytomegalovirus exposure and HLA in healthy donors. Findings and caveats of the study: Per published reports, the classifier diagnosed cytomegalovirus status with high specificity and sensitivity.

CDR3 size: 15 residues. With V trimmed by 4 bases and J by 4 bases, 7 bases remained unmatched. Germline CDR1 reads KGHSH; CDR2 reads LQKENI. Comment on this clone: Its antigen is undetermined.

Vbeta (60) and Jbeta (13) primers were used in the PCR. Data came from immunoSEQ multiplex PCR; TCRdb stores just in-frame clones and leaves some out. The data hold roughly 150,000 clones, with more than 75% observed a single time. The J gene is TRBJ2-5, the V gene TRBV18; 9 positions agree with TRBD2. The source of this sequence is a woman aged 18-29 years in good health and CMV-seronegative. Sequencing was done on a sample of PBMCs. DNA for the CDR3: TGTGCCAGCTCACGGGTTAGCGGGAGCGGAGAGACCCAGTACTTC. Amino acids: CASSRVSGSGETQYF.